In its sample, the clone carrying this T cell receptor beta chain was seen a few times. Germline lookup yields CDR1 SGHAT and CDR2 FQNNGV. The CDR3 extends over 18 amino acids. V was cut by 1 base and J by 1 base, with 19 bases left in between. In making TCR cDNA, 5'RACE template switching added a universal primer site and UMIs to it. MiXCR was run by TCRdb on the 5' RACE reads, yielding one entry per CDR3 protein. The sample shows hundreds of thousands of distinct CDR3 sequences, more than 9% of them seen only once. This record belongs to a study of T cells after yellow fever vaccination. V and J are TRBV11-2 and TRBJ1-1, with D tentatively TRBD1 (6 bases). Sample: PBMCs, taken on the day of the yellow fever booster vaccination. The clonotype was recovered from a man aged 25 to 45 who received the YFV17D yellow fever vaccine. Here the CDR3 reads CASSLGGGGWGTNTEAFF. In DNA, the CDR3 is TGTGCCAGCAGCTTAGGAGGGGGGGGTTGGGGAACGAACACTGAAGCTTTCTTT.